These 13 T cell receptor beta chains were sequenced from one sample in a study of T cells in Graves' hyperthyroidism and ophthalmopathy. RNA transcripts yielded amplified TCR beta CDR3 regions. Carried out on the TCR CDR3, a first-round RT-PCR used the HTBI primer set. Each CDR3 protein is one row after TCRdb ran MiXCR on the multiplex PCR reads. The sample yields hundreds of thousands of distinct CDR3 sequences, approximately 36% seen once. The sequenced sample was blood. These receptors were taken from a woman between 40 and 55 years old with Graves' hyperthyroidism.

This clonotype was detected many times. CDR3 amino acids: CASSVDPRGSYEQYF. In DNA form, the CDR3 reads TGTGCCAGCAGCGTAGACCCGCGGGGCTCCTACGAGCAGTACTTC. J is TRBJ2-7 and V is TRBV9, with D maybe TRBD2 (6 bases). The germline V gene has CDR1 SGDLS and CDR2 YYNGEE. Trimming removed 0 bases from V and 0 bases from J, with 10 bases in between. The CDR3 sequence is 15 residues long.

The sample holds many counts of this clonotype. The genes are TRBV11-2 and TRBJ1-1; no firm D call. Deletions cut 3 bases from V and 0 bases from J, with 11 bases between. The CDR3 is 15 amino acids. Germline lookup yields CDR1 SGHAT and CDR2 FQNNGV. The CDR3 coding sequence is TGTGCCAGCAGCTTTAGTGAGACAATGAACACTGAAGCTTTCTTT. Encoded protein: CASSFSETMNTEAFF.

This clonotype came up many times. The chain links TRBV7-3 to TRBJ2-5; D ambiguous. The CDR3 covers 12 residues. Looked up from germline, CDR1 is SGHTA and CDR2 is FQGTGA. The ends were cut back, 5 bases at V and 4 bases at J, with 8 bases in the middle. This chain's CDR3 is CASSPKGETQYF. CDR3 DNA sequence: TGTGCCAGCAGCCCGAAGGGAGAGACCCAGTACTTC. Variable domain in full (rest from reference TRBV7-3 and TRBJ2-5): GAGVSQTPSNKVTEKGKYVELRCDPISGHTALYWYRQSLGQGPEFLIYFQGTGAADDSGLPNDRFFAVRPEGSVSTLKIQRTERGDSAVYLCASSPKGETQYFGPGTRLLVL.

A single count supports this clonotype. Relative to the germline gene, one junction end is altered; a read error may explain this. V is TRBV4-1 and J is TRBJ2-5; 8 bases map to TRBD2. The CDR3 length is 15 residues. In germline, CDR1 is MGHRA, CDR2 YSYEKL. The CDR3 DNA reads TGCGCCAGCAGCCAAGAGGCGGGGGGAGCAGAGGCCCAGCACTTC. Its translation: CASSQEAGGAEAQHF.

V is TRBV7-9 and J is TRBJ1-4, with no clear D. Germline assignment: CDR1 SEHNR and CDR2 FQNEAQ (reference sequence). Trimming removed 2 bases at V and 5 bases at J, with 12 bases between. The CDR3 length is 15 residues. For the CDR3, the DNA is TGTGCCAGCAGCTTACTGGCAGACACCAATGAAAAACTGTTTTTT. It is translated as CASSLLADTNEKLFF.

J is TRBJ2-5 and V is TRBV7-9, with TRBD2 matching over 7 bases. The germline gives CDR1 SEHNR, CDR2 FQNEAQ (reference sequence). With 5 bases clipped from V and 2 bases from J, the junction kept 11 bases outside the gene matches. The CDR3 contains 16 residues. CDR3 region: CASSTRGGAIQETQYF. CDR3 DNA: TGTGCCAGCAGCACCCGGGGAGGGGCAATTCAAGAGACCCAGTACTTC.

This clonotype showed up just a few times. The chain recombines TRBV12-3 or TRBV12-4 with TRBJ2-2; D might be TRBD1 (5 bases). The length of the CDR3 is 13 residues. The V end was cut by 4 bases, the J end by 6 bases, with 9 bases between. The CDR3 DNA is TGTGCCAGCAGTTCCAGGGCGGCCGGGGAGCTGTTTTTT. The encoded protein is CASSSRAAGELFF.

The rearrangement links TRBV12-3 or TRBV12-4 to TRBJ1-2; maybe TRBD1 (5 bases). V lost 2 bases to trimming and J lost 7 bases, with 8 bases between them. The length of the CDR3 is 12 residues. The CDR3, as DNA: TGTGCCAGCAGTTTAAGTGGGGCTGGCTACACCTTC. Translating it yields CASSLSGAGYTF.

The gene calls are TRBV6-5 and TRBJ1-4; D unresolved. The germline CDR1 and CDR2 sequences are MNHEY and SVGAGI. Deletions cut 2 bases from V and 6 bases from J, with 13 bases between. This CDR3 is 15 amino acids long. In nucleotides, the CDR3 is TGTGCCAGCAGTTACGGATCTGTGGGTGATGAAAAACTGTTTTTT. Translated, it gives CASSYGSVGDEKLFF.

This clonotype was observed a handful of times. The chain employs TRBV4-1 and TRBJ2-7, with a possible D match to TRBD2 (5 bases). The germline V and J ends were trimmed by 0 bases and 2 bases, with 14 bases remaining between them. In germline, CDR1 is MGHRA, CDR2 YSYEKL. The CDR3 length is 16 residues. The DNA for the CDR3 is TGCGCCAGCAGCCAAGATATGGCGGGCGAGGCCTACGAGCAGTACTTC. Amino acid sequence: CASSQDMAGEAYEQYF.

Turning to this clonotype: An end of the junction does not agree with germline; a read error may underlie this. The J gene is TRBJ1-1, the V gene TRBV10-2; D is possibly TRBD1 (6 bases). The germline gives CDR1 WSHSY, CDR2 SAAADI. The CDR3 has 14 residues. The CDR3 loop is CASGFGDTSTEAFF. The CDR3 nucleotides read TGTGCTAGTGGTTTTGGGGACACGAGCACTGAAGCTTTCTTT.

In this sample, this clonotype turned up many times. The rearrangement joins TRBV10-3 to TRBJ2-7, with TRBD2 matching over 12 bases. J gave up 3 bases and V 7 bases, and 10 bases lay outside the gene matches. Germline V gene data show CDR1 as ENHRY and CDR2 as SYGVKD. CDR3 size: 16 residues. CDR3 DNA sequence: TGTGCCATCATTCTAACCCTGACTAGCGGGGGCTACGAGCAGTACTTC. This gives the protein CAIILTLTSGGYEQYF.

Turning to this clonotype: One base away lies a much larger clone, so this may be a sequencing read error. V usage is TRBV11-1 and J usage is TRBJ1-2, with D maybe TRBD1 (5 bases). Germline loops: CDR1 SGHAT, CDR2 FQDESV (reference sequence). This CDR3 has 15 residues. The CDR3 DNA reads TGTGTCAGCAGCCCCGGGACGAGGGGCTACGGTGGCTACACCTTC. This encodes CVSSPGTRGYGGYTF.